A single sample is the source of the 2 T cell receptor beta chains below, sequenced in a study of cytomegalovirus exposure and HLA in healthy donors. Amplification used 60 Vbeta primers and 13 Jbeta primers. TCRdb keeps only in-frame clones here, not all; method: immunoSEQ multiplex PCR. The sample includes under 95,000 clones, about two thirds of them seen just once. Sequencing used PBMCs. The receptors shown here come from a woman between 35 and 50 years old in good health and CMV-seropositive.

The V and J genes are TRBV27 and TRBJ2-1; D is perhaps TRBD1 (6 bases). V was cut by 6 bases and J by 4 bases, with 10 bases left in between. The length of the CDR3 is 13 residues. Germline-derived CDR1 and CDR2 are MNHEY and SMNVEV (reference sequence). CDR3 DNA sequence: TGTGCCAGCAGGGACAGTATGTACAATGAGCAGTTCTTC. Its translation: CASRDSMYNEQFF.

The rearrangement joins TRBV2 to TRBJ1-2; 9 bases map to TRBD1. Germline loops: CDR1 SNHLY, CDR2 FYNNEI. With 1 base clipped from V and 7 bases from J, the junction kept 4 bases outside the gene matches. There are 14 residues in the CDR3. The CDR3 region is CASSEGTGVPGYTF. CDR3 sequence (DNA): TGTGCCAGCAGTGAAGGGACAGGGGTACCTGGCTACACCTTC.